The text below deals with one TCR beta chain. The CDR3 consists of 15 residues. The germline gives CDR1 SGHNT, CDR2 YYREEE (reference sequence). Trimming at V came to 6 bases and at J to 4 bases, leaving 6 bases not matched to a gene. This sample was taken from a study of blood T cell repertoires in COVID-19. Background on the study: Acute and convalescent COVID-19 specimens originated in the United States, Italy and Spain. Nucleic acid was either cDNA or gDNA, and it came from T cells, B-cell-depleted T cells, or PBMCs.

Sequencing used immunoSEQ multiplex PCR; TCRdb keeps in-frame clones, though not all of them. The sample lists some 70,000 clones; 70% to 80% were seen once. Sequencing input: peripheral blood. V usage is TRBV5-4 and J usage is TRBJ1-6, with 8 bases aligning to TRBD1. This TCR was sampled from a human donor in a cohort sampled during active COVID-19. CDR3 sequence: CASTSGGGYNSPLHF. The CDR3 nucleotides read TGTGCCAGCACCTCAGGGGGCGGGTATAATTCACCCCTCCACTTT. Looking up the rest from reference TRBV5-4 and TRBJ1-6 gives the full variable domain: ETGVTQSPTHLIKTRGQQVTLRCSSQSGHNTVSWYQQALGQGPQFIFQYYREEENGRGNFPPRFSGLQFPNYSSELNVNALELDDSALYLCASTSGGGYNSPLHFGNGTRLTVT.